A single sample gave rise to the 31 T cell receptor beta chains below, sequenced in a study of CD8 T cells in Susac syndrome. An input of roughly 0.45 to 1 ug of RNA was subjected to reverse transcription using random hexamers. TCRdb re-derived calls from the immunoSEQ multiplex PCR reads in MiXCR, one entry per CDR3 protein. The data hold under 200,000 distinct CDR3 sequences, with 90% to 95% observed a single time. Specimen: CD8+ T cells from PBMCs. These receptors were taken from a human donor with multiple sclerosis.

The CDR3 spells CASSLGFTYEQYF. The CDR3 DNA reads as TGTGCCAGCAGTTTAGGGTTTACCTACGAGCAGTACTTC. The chain recombines TRBV27 with TRBJ2-7; D uncertain. Germline CDR1 and CDR2: MNHEY and SMNVEV (reference sequence). V gave up 2 bases and J gave up 2 bases, with 7 bases separating them. CDR3 length equals 13 residues.

This chain joins TRBV13 and TRBJ2-2; D possibly corresponds to TRBD2 (6 bases). Germline values: CDR1 PRHDT, CDR2 FYEKMQ (reference sequence). CDR3 length equals 16 residues. The V end was cut by 8 bases, the J end by 5 bases, with 21 bases between. CDR3 bases: TGTGCCAGCGGTCCCCTTAGCGGCCCTCGGACCGGGGAGCTGTTTTTT. It codes for CASGPLSGPRTGELFF.

The chain couples TRBV29-1 to TRBJ2-1, with 10 bases matching TRBD2. The V gene's germline CDR1 is SQVTM and CDR2 ANQGSEA. The CDR3 has 15 amino acids. V trimming: 6 bases; J trimming: 2 bases; junction bases outside the gene matches: 7. The CDR3 sequence: CSVGEREGPYNEQFF. CDR3 in DNA: TGCAGCGTGGGAGAGCGGGAGGGGCCCTACAATGAGCAGTTCTTC.

This clonotype was found once. This chain's CDR3 is CASSLYGGEGETQYF. The CDR3 nucleotides read TGTGCCAGCAGCTTGTACGGGGGAGAGGGAGAGACCCAGTACTTC. The chain links TRBV5-4 to TRBJ2-5, with D possibly being TRBD2 (6 bases). Germline assignment: CDR1 SGHNT and CDR2 YYREEE (reference sequence). Trimming shortened V by 1 base and J by 4 bases, and 14 bases separated the two germline ends. This CDR3 is built from 15 residues.

This chain uses TRBV4-1 with TRBJ2-7, with a tentative D call TRBD1 (6 bases). V was trimmed by 4 bases and J by 3 bases, leaving 19 bases between them. There are 16 residues in the CDR3. Germline V CDR1 and CDR2: MGHRA, YSYEKL. DNA for the CDR3: TGCGCCAGCAGCCTCTTATACGGGACATCTCACTACGAGCAGTACTTC. It specifies CASSLLYGTSHYEQYF.

The chain uses TRBV27 and TRBJ1-1; perhaps TRBD1 as D (6 bases). The CDR3 runs to 15 residues. Germline lookup yields CDR1 MNHEY and CDR2 SMNVEV (reference sequence). The ends were cut back, 4 bases at V and 1 base at J, with 13 bases in the middle. For the CDR3, the DNA is TGTGCCAGCAGTTCCACCTACAGGGAGAACACTGAAGCTTTCTTT. This sequence encodes CASSSTYRENTEAFF.

The genes are TRBV13 and TRBJ2-5, with TRBD2 identical over 8 bases. The CDR3 loop spans 16 amino acids. From germline, CDR1 is PRHDT and CDR2 FYEKMQ (reference sequence). After removal of 8 bases from V and 4 bases from J, the junction contained 15 bases not matched to a gene. In DNA, the CDR3 is TGTGCCAGCGGATCCCCCGGGACTAGTCCCCCAGAGACCCAGTACTTC. Translation: CASGSPGTSPPETQYF.

The gene calls are TRBV2 and TRBJ2-1, with TRBD2 matching 9 bases. Per the germline V gene, CDR1 is SNHLY and CDR2 is FYNNEI. The J segment lost 4 bases and the V segment lost 11 bases, leaving 9 bases of the junction unmatched. CDR3 length equals 14 residues. In DNA, the CDR3 is TGTGCCTTCAGTGATAGCGGGGGATACAATGAGCAGTTCTTC. This translates into CAFSDSGGYNEQFF. Using reference TRBV2 and TRBJ2-1 for the parts outside the CDR3, the full variable domain is EPEVTQTPSHQVTQMGQEVILRCVPISNHLYFYWYRQILGQKVEFLVSFYNNEISEKSEIFDDQFSVERPDGSNFTLKIRSTKLEDSAMYFCAFSDSGGYNEQFFGPGTRLTVL.

The chain has TRBV28 and TRBJ2-1; no clear D gene. Trimming stripped 8 bases from V and 7 bases from J, with 21 bases between. This CDR3 comprises 15 residues. The germline CDR1 and CDR2 sequences are MDHEN and SYDVKM. The CDR3 sequence: CASSSPWEVLNEQFF. The CDR3 DNA is TGTGCCAGCTCCTCCCCGTGGGAAGTGTTGAATGAGCAGTTCTTC.

V and J are TRBV19 and TRBJ2-5; D might be TRBD1 (6 bases). This CDR3 is 14 amino acids long. Trimming took off 5 bases at V and 5 bases at J, with 15 bases between the two ends. Germline CDR1 reads LNHDA; CDR2 reads SQIVND (reference sequence). CDR3 region: CASSVSGTHETQYF. CDR3 nucleotide sequence: TGTGCCAGTAGTGTCTCCGGGACACACGAGACCCAGTACTTC.

This sequence joins TRBV27 and TRBJ2-7; the match to TRBD1 covers 9 bases. CDR1 is MNHEY and CDR2 is SMNVEV in the germline V gene (reference sequence). The length of the CDR3 is 17 residues. The V and J ends lost 4 bases and 2 bases, in that order; junction bases with no gene match: 12. DNA for the CDR3: TGTGCCAGCAGTTCTTTGGTACAGGGGGCGCATCCCTACGAGCAGTACTTC. It translates to CASSSLVQGAHPYEQYF.

This rearrangement joins TRBV29-1 to TRBJ2-3; 8 nucleotides align to TRBD1. CDR3 length: 13 amino acids. Germline CDR1 SQVTM, CDR2 ANQGSEA. With 3 bases clipped from V and 5 bases from J, the junction kept 4 bases outside the gene matches. The CDR3 coding sequence is TGCAGCGTTGACAGGGGGCGGTTAGATACGCAGTATTTT. It yields the protein CSVDRGRLDTQYF.

The chain links TRBV27 to TRBJ2-5; 15 nucleotides match TRBD2. The CDR3 contains 18 residues. CDR1 is MNHEY, CDR2 SMNVEV, per germline (reference sequence). After removal of 3 bases from V and 5 bases from J, the junction contained 10 bases not matched to a gene. The CDR3 here is CASSFSGLAGGVVETQYF. The CDR3 region has the DNA TGTGCCAGCAGTTTCTCGGGACTAGCGGGAGGCGTGGTGGAGACCCAGTACTTC.

This chain connects TRBV7-3 to TRBJ2-3; the match to TRBD2 covers 10 bases. Germline CDR1 is SGHTA and CDR2 is FQGTGA. V gave up 4 bases and J gave up 2 bases; unmatched junction bases: 3. This CDR3 is built from 15 residues. The CDR3: CASSYLAGVTDTQYF. As DNA, the CDR3 is TGTGCCAGCAGCTACCTAGCGGGAGTCACAGATACGCAGTATTTT.

The CDR3 nucleotides read TGCGCCAGCAGCTTGGAGCCAGGATATTACGAGCAGTACTTC. Translation gives CASSLEPGYYEQYF. The chain joins TRBV5-1 to TRBJ2-7; the D is unclear. Germline CDR1 reads SGHRS; CDR2 reads YFSETQ. The CDR3 sequence is 14 residues long. V gave up 0 bases and J gave up 4 bases, with 11 bases separating them.

The V call is TRBV20-1, the J call TRBJ1-5, with 9 bases fitting TRBD1. The CDR3 has 17 residues. V gave up 0 bases and J gave up 2 bases; unmatched junction bases: 8. Germline V lookup: CDR1 DFQATT, CDR2 SNEGSKA (reference sequence). The DNA for the CDR3 is TGCAGTGCTAGAGATGGTAGGACAGGGGCGGGCAATCAGCCCCAGCATTTT. Protein: CSARDGRTGAGNQPQHF.

This chain links TRBV6-5 with TRBJ2-3; 7 bases are shared with TRBD2. V was clipped by 6 bases and J by 0 bases; unmatched bases: 9. The CDR3 extends over 16 amino acids. The germline V gene encodes CDR1 MNHEY and CDR2 SVGAGI. The CDR3 protein is CASRSSSGLSTDTQYF. CDR3 DNA: TGTGCCAGCAGATCCTCTAGCGGCCTTAGCACAGATACGCAGTATTTT.

For this clonotype: The CDR3 does not end in the conserved phenylalanine or tryptophan, so this is likely a read error. The rearrangement uses TRBV12-3 or TRBV12-4 and TRBJ2-1; 7 positions agree with TRBD2. The CDR3 is made up of 16 amino acids. The junction had 7 bases not matched to a gene; V was cut back by 3 bases and J by 2 bases. The CDR3 here is CASSFGREQPYNEQFL. For the CDR3, the DNA is TGTGCCAGCAGTTTTGGGCGGGAGCAGCCCTACAATGAGCAGTTCCTC.

The rearrangement links TRBV3-1 to TRBJ2-5; 8 nucleotides match TRBD1. CDR3 length: 14 amino acids. The V gene's germline CDR1 is LGHDT and CDR2 YNNKEL (reference sequence). The V gene end was trimmed by 3 bases and the J gene end by 5 bases; junction bases not matched to a gene: 5. CDR3 sequence (DNA): TGTGCCAGCAGCCAGACAGGGGAGGAGGAGACCCAGTACTTC. It is translated as CASSQTGEEETQYF.

The J gene is TRBJ2-7, the V gene TRBV20-1, with D possibly TRBD2 on 6 matching bases. CDR1 is DFQATT and CDR2 is SNEGSKA in the germline V gene (reference sequence). Trimming cost V 0 bases and J 3 bases, with 15 bases left between them. The CDR3 is 15 amino acids. CDR3 DNA sequence: TGCAGTGCTAGAGAAAGGGAGGCGGAACACTACGAGCAGTACTTC. Translation: CSAREREAEHYEQYF.

This chain links TRBV20-1 with TRBJ2-1; no definite D call. This CDR3 spans 13 amino acids. Germline V gene lookup returns CDR1 DFQATT and CDR2 SNEGSKA (reference sequence). Trimming shortened V by 1 base and J by 8 bases, and 12 bases separated the two germline ends. The CDR3 is CSARAPPSYEQFF. The CDR3, as DNA: TGCAGTGCTAGAGCCCCTCCCTCCTATGAGCAGTTCTTC.

DNA for the CDR3: TGTGCCAGCAGTCCGGGACTAGCGGGCTACAATGAGCAGTTCTTC. Protein product: CASSPGLAGYNEQFF. V and J are TRBV12-3 or TRBV12-4 and TRBJ2-1; 12 bases match TRBD2. The CDR3 covers 15 residues. J was trimmed by 3 bases and V by 5 bases; bases with no gene match: 2.

The chain combines TRBV3-1 with TRBJ2-1; D remains ambiguous. V was shortened by 1 base and J by 0 bases, with 10 bases between the two germline ends. The CDR3 is 16 amino acids. Germline lookup yields CDR1 LGHDT and CDR2 YNNKEL (reference sequence). The CDR3 loop is CASSQGGESSYNEQFF. The CDR3 bases are TGTGCCAGCAGCCAAGGTGGGGAAAGCTCCTACAATGAGCAGTTCTTC.

The V and J genes are TRBV15 and TRBJ2-3; 12 bases agree with TRBD2. The CDR3 spans 17 residues. Per the germline V gene, CDR1 is LNHNV and CDR2 is YYDKDF (reference sequence). Trimming at V came to 4 bases and at J to 2 bases, leaving 7 bases not matched to a gene. CDR3 region: CATSNGLAGMVTDTQYF. The CDR3 DNA is TGTGCCACCAGCAACGGACTAGCGGGGATGGTCACAGATACGCAGTATTTT. Together with reference TRBV15 and TRBJ2-3, the CDR3 gives the full variable domain: DAMVIQNPRYQVTQFGKPVTLSCSQTLNHNVMYWYQQKSSQAPKLLFHYYDKDFNNEADTPDNFQSRRPNTSFCFLDIRSPGLGDTAMYLCATSNGLAGMVTDTQYFGPGTRLTVL.

This chain connects TRBV12-3 or TRBV12-4 to TRBJ1-1; tentative D call: TRBD1 (5 bases). The V and J ends lost 6 bases and 6 bases respectively, with 11 bases between them. CDR3 length equals 12 residues. CDR3 protein: CASSGASAEAFF. CDR3 in DNA: TGTGCCAGCAGCGGGGCTTCCGCTGAAGCTTTCTTT.

The V and J genes are TRBV2 and TRBJ2-1; TRBD2 aligns across 12 bases. This CDR3 is built from 15 residues. The germline V gene has CDR1 SNHLY and CDR2 FYNNEI. V was pared by 6 bases and J by 9 bases, with 9 bases of the junction left unmatched. CDR3 amino acids: CASRATSGSRIEQFF. The DNA of the CDR3 is TGTGCCAGCAGGGCGACTAGCGGGAGTCGTATTGAGCAGTTCTTC.

The chain has TRBV23-1 and TRBJ2-1, with TRBD2 matching 9 bases. TRBV23-1 is treated as an ORF (open reading frame) with a function not yet certain. The ends lost 4 bases at V and 8 bases at J; junction bases unmatched: 27. The length of the CDR3 is 21 residues. CDR3 in amino acids: CASSLSVNEGSGSDGGDEQFF. CDR3 coding DNA: TGCGCCAGCAGTCTTTCCGTCAACGAAGGTAGCGGGAGTGACGGGGGCGATGAGCAGTTCTTC.

This chain joins TRBV12-5 and TRBJ2-1; 10 bases align to TRBD2. Trimming removed 6 bases from V and 8 bases from J; junction bases left unmatched: 10. In germline, CDR1 is LGHNT, CDR2 FRNRAP. The CDR3 runs to 15 residues. The CDR3 bases are TGTGCTAGTGGGCGAAGGCTAGCGGGAGTTGATGAGCAGTTCTTC. Its protein product is CASGRRLAGVDEQFF.

This chain connects TRBV4-1 to TRBJ2-1, with TRBD2 identical over 7 bases. Losses at the gene ends were 4 bases for V and 5 bases for J; bases not matched to a gene: 8. This CDR3 region has 15 residues. CDR1 is MGHRA, CDR2 YSYEKL, per germline. CDR3 region: CASSPAGVPHNEQFF. Here the CDR3 DNA reads TGCGCCAGCAGCCCTGCGGGAGTTCCCCACAATGAGCAGTTCTTC.

J is TRBJ1-2 and V is TRBV6-1; weak D call: TRBD1 (5 bases). Germline V gene lookup returns CDR1 MNHNS and CDR2 SASEGT. The CDR3 spans 14 residues. V shed 0 bases and J shed 4 bases, with 9 bases lying between them. This CDR3 is CASSEALDSYGYTF. In DNA form, the CDR3 reads TGTGCCAGCAGTGAAGCGCTCGACAGCTATGGCTACACCTTC.

Here the CDR3 reads CASRLLTGAEETQYF. The CDR3 bases are TGTGCCAGCAGACTTCTAACCGGGGCAGAAGAGACCCAGTACTTC. This chain joins TRBV12-3 or TRBV12-4 and TRBJ2-5; the D call may be TRBD1 or TRBD2 (5 bases each). CDR3 length: 15 amino acids. Trimming took 6 bases from V and 3 from J, leaving 17 bases between them.